This T cell receptor beta chain was profiled in a study of T cells in localized non-small cell lung cancer. Findings and limits, study-wide: Only one tumor region was sequenced, so heterogeneity remains possible.

The CDR3 consists of 11 residues. The germline V gene encodes CDR1 LNHDA and CDR2 SQIVND (reference sequence). This clone was seen a few times. Its antigen is as yet unknown. The junction does not match germline at one end; this may be a read error. This table comes from immunoSEQ multiplex PCR, and its TCRdb copy is limited to in-frame clones, with some not included. Of about 3,000 clones listed, 25% to 30% are singletons. The specimen was lung tumor tissue, collected before any cancer treatment. The chain recombines TRBV19 with TRBJ1-1; D gene unclear. The receptor was derived from a female donor of 60 years or more with stage I lung adenocarcinoma. CDR3 sequence: CASIIRYEAFF. The CDR3, as DNA: TGTGCCAGTATTATACGGTATGAAGCTTTCTTT.